This TCR beta chain appears in the sequencing data of a study of T cell repertoires in cytomegalovirus infection. Whole-study findings and limits: Totalled public TCR beta family frequency picked out people who carried CMV plus the relevant HLA.

Comments on this clonotype: Antigen: not known.

MiXCR, run by TCRdb on the reads, gives a single entry per CDR3 protein. The table shows about 600,000 distinct CDR3 sequences, with approximately 24% occurring only once. V shed 0 bases and J shed 2 bases, with 19 bases lying between them. This CDR3 has 18 residues. Germline loops: CDR1 MNHGY, CDR2 SAAAGT. This chain connects TRBV6-8 to TRBJ1-2; D possibly corresponds to TRBD1 (5 bases). The TCR comes from a human donor in good health (CMV status not recorded). Some clones in this sample may be carry-over from other donors' samples. The sample consisted of CD8+ T cells from PBMCs. In nucleotides, the CDR3 is TGTGCCAGCAGTTACTCGATAATGGCATCGGGACGAAACTATGGCTACACCTTC. This encodes CASSYSIMASGRNYGYTF.